A selection of T cell receptor beta chains follows, all from one sample in a study of Ad26.COV2.S vaccination and SARS-CoV-2 variants. Sequenced by immunoSEQ multiplex PCR; TCRdb stores in-frame clones only, minus some. Of around 310,000 clones detected, 85% to 90% appear once; the ten largest clones hold around 5.5%. The sample was peripheral blood, taken in a trial of Ad26.COV2.S vaccine versus placebo. The receptors come from a person between 18 and 59 years old who received the Ad26.COV2.S COVID-19 vaccine or a placebo. Both conserved end residues are part of each CDR3. Each record gives: J gene, clone size, V gene, D gene, CDR3 protein, CDR3 DNA. The D gene is left open where the match is weak. Clone sizes are given selectively: once, few, many, or a class where the clone is expanded.

J gene: TRBJ1-2
clone size: .
V gene: TRBV11-2
D gene: .
CDR3 protein: CASSLEYPGAKYGYTF
CDR3 DNA: TGTGCCAGCAGCTTAGAGTATCCGGGGGCGAAGTATGGCTACACCTTC

J gene: TRBJ2-1
clone size: .
V gene: TRBV19
D gene: .
CDR3 protein: CASSPPGYSYNEQFF
CDR3 DNA: TGTGCCAGTAGTCCCCCGGGATACTCCTACAATGAGCAGTTCTTC

J gene: TRBJ1-5
clone size: .
V gene: TRBV9
D gene: .
CDR3 protein: CASSGDGGQPQHF
CDR3 DNA: TGTGCCAGCAGCGGGGATGGGGGTCAGCCCCAGCATTTT

J gene: TRBJ1-5
clone size: .
V gene: TRBV7-2
D gene: .
CDR3 protein: CASSLVYGQPQHF
CDR3 DNA: TGTGCCAGCAGCTTAGTTTATGGTCAGCCCCAGCATTTT

J gene: TRBJ1-5
clone size: .
V gene: TRBV18
D gene: .
CDR3 protein: CASSPAVNQPQHF
CDR3 DNA: TGTGCCAGCTCACCAGCTGTGAATCAGCCCCAGCATTTT

J gene: TRBJ1-2
clone size: .
V gene: TRBV7-2
D gene: .
CDR3 protein: CASSLDLPDYGYTF
CDR3 DNA: TGTGCCAGCAGCTTAGATCTGCCAGACTATGGCTACACCTTC

J gene: TRBJ1-2
clone size: .
V gene: TRBV19
D gene: TRBD1
CDR3 protein: CASREPGQGPGGYTF
CDR3 DNA: TGTGCCAGTAGGGAGCCGGGACAGGGTCCCGGTGGCTACACCTTC

J gene: TRBJ1-1
clone size: .
V gene: TRBV20-1
D gene: .
CDR3 protein: CSASEWGSNTEAFF
CDR3 DNA: TGCAGTGCTAGTGAATGGGGCAGCAACACTGAAGCTTTCTTT

J gene: TRBJ2-1
clone size: .
V gene: TRBV10-3
D gene: .
CDR3 protein: CAISIKKGDEQFF
CDR3 DNA: TGTGCCATCAGCATAAAAAAGGGGGATGAGCAGTTCTTC

J gene: TRBJ1-3
clone size: .
V gene: TRBV7-2
D gene: .
CDR3 protein: CASSLGGPSGNTIYF
CDR3 DNA: TGTGCCAGCAGCCTCGGGGGGCCCTCTGGAAACACCATATATTTT

J gene: TRBJ2-1
clone size: .
V gene: TRBV24-1
D gene: .
CDR3 protein: CATSALNEQFF
CDR3 DNA: TGTGCCACCAGTGCCTTGAATGAGCAGTTCTTC

J gene: TRBJ1-2
clone size: .
V gene: TRBV7-9
D gene: .
CDR3 protein: CASSLQAIAPYGYTF
CDR3 DNA: TGTGCCAGCAGCCTACAGGCTATCGCGCCGTATGGCTACACCTTC

J gene: TRBJ2-7
clone size: .
V gene: TRBV7-2
D gene: TRBD2
CDR3 protein: CASSFRGGGSYEQYF
CDR3 DNA: TGTGCCAGCAGCTTCCGCGGGGGGGGCTCCTACGAGCAGTACTTC

J gene: TRBJ2-2
clone size: .
V gene: TRBV19
D gene: .
CDR3 protein: CASTGHVGNTGELFF
CDR3 DNA: TGTGCCAGTACGGGCCACGTGGGGAACACCGGGGAGCTGTTTTTT

J gene: TRBJ2-5
clone size: .
V gene: TRBV18
D gene: .
CDR3 protein: CASSGTSWETQYF
CDR3 DNA: TGTGCCAGTTCCGGGACAAGCTGGGAGACCCAGTACTTC

J gene: TRBJ1-6
clone size: once
V gene: TRBV7-6
D gene: .
CDR3 protein: CASSLVTSNSPLHF
CDR3 DNA: TGTGCCAGCAGCTTAGTGACTTCTAATTCACCCCTCCACTTT

J gene: TRBJ1-6
clone size: .
V gene: TRBV27
D gene: TRBD1
CDR3 protein: CASSRGDRNNSPLHF
CDR3 DNA: TGTGCCAGCAGTCGCGGGGACAGAAATAATTCACCCCTCCACTTT

J gene: TRBJ2-1
clone size: .
V gene: TRBV3-1/TRBV3-2
D gene: .
CDR3 protein: CASSQGIHEQFF
CDR3 DNA: TGTGCCAGCAGCCAAGGGATTCATGAGCAGTTCTTC

J gene: TRBJ1-1
clone size: few
V gene: TRBV10-1
D gene: .
CDR3 protein: CASSGGTGMNTEAFF
CDR3 DNA: TGCGCCAGCAGTGGGGGAACAGGTATGAACACTGAAGCTTTCTTT

J gene: TRBJ2-5
clone size: .
V gene: TRBV4-1
D gene: TRBD1
CDR3 protein: CASSQPHRGQAETQYF
CDR3 DNA: TGCGCCAGCAGCCAACCACACAGGGGGCAGGCAGAGACCCAGTACTTC

J gene: TRBJ2-3
clone size: .
V gene: TRBV19
D gene: .
CDR3 protein: CASSPTDNRVEGTDTQYF
CDR3 DNA: TGTGCCAGTAGTCCAACCGATAACAGGGTTGAAGGCACAGATACGCAGTATTTT

J gene: TRBJ2-3
clone size: .
V gene: TRBV9
D gene: .
CDR3 protein: CASSVAGASTDTQYF
CDR3 DNA: TGTGCCAGCAGCGTAGCGGGGGCCAGCACAGATACGCAGTATTTT

J gene: TRBJ2-3
clone size: .
V gene: TRBV10-1
D gene: .
CDR3 protein: CASSESTGGSADTQYF
CDR3 DNA: TGCGCCAGCAGTGAGTCGACAGGAGGGAGCGCAGATACGCAGTATTTT

J gene: TRBJ1-1
clone size: once
V gene: TRBV2
D gene: .
CDR3 protein: CASSQDGGGTEAFF
CDR3 DNA: TGTGCCAGCAGTCAGGACGGGGGAGGGACTGAAGCTTTCTTT

J gene: TRBJ1-4
clone size: .
V gene: TRBV14
D gene: .
CDR3 protein: CASSTRILEEKLFF
CDR3 DNA: TGTGCCAGCAGCACTCGAATCTTAGAGGAAAAACTGTTTTTT

J gene: TRBJ2-5
clone size: .
V gene: TRBV3-1/TRBV3-2
D gene: .
CDR3 protein: CASSQDEGRVETQYF
CDR3 DNA: TGTGCCAGCAGCCAAGATGAGGGGCGGGTAGAGACCCAGTACTTC

J gene: TRBJ1-5
clone size: .
V gene: TRBV15
D gene: TRBD1
CDR3 protein: CATSRDPGTGVLNQPQHF
CDR3 DNA: TGTGCCACCAGCAGAGATCCCGGCACAGGGGTATTGAATCAGCCCCAGCATTTT

J gene: TRBJ1-1
clone size: .
V gene: TRBV6-5
D gene: .
CDR3 protein: CASSRKLNTEAFF
CDR3 DNA: TGTGCCAGCAGTCGAAAGCTGAACACTGAAGCTTTCTTT

J gene: TRBJ2-7
clone size: .
V gene: TRBV6-5
D gene: .
CDR3 protein: CASQGPGNEQYF
CDR3 DNA: TGTGCCAGCCAGGGGCCCGGGAACGAGCAGTACTTC

J gene: TRBJ2-1
clone size: .
V gene: TRBV7-2
D gene: .
CDR3 protein: CASSLGGGQLNEQFF
CDR3 DNA: TGTGCCAGCAGCTTAGGGGGGGGCCAGCTCAATGAGCAGTTCTTC

J gene: TRBJ2-1
clone size: .
V gene: TRBV7-9
D gene: .
CDR3 protein: CASRAGVTYNEQFF
CDR3 DNA: TGTGCCAGCAGGGCAGGGGTTACCTACAATGAGCAGTTCTTC

J gene: TRBJ2-1
clone size: once
V gene: TRBV19
D gene: .
CDR3 protein: CASSIMAAGERNEQFF
CDR3 DNA: TGTGCCAGTAGTATTATGGCTGCAGGGGAACGGAATGAGCAGTTCTTC

J gene: TRBJ1-1
clone size: .
V gene: TRBV7-6
D gene: .
CDR3 protein: CASSAPNGGEAFF
CDR3 DNA: TGTGCCAGCAGCGCCCCAAACGGGGGGGAAGCTTTCTTT

J gene: TRBJ2-6
clone size: .
V gene: TRBV18
D gene: TRBD1
CDR3 protein: CASSPERQGAGANVLTF
CDR3 DNA: TGTGCCAGCTCACCGGAGAGACAGGGGGCTGGGGCCAACGTCCTGACTTTC

J gene: TRBJ1-2
clone size: .
V gene: TRBV25-1
D gene: .
CDR3 protein: CASSSLRTAYGYTF
CDR3 DNA: TGTGCCAGCAGTTCCCTCCGGACAGCCTATGGCTACACCTTC

J gene: TRBJ1-2
clone size: .
V gene: TRBV5-4
D gene: TRBD1
CDR3 protein: CASSSPTYNRGANYGYTF
CDR3 DNA: TGTGCCAGCAGCTCGCCGACCTACAACAGGGGCGCTAACTATGGCTACACCTTC

J gene: TRBJ2-5
clone size: .
V gene: TRBV7-9
D gene: TRBD2
CDR3 protein: CASSFAGLGQETQYF
CDR3 DNA: TGTGCCAGCAGCTTTGCGGGACTAGGTCAAGAGACCCAGTACTTC

J gene: TRBJ2-1
clone size: .
V gene: TRBV7-9
D gene: .
CDR3 protein: CASSAGGVGNEQFF
CDR3 DNA: TGTGCCAGCAGCGCGGGCGGAGTCGGTAATGAGCAGTTCTTC

J gene: TRBJ2-2
clone size: .
V gene: TRBV3-1/TRBV3-2
D gene: .
CDR3 protein: CASSPMGGSAGELFF
CDR3 DNA: TGTGCCAGCAGCCCCATGGGGGGTAGCGCCGGGGAGCTGTTTTTT

J gene: TRBJ1-1
clone size: .
V gene: TRBV10-1
D gene: .
CDR3 protein: CASSLHYVGAEAFF
CDR3 DNA: TGCGCCAGCAGTCTTCACTACGTTGGCGCTGAAGCTTTCTTT

J gene: TRBJ1-6
clone size: .
V gene: TRBV19
D gene: .
CDR3 protein: CASSTTGFNSPLHF
CDR3 DNA: TGTGCCAGTTCGACTACAGGGTTTAATTCACCCCTCCACTTT

J gene: TRBJ2-7
clone size: .
V gene: TRBV19
D gene: TRBD2
CDR3 protein: CASSKRAGGLYEQYF
CDR3 DNA: TGTGCCAGTAGTAAGAGGGCGGGGGGGCTCTACGAGCAGTACTTC

J gene: TRBJ1-2
clone size: .
V gene: TRBV30
D gene: TRBD1
CDR3 protein: CALRDRGQVYGYTF
CDR3 DNA: TGTGCCTTGAGGGACAGGGGGCAGGTATATGGCTACACCTTC

J gene: TRBJ2-5
clone size: few
V gene: TRBV2
D gene: TRBD2
CDR3 protein: CAHTAGGTQETQYF
CDR3 DNA: TGTGCCCACACTGCGGGGGGGACTCAAGAGACCCAGTACTTC

J gene: TRBJ1-5
clone size: .
V gene: TRBV12-5
D gene: TRBD1
CDR3 protein: CASGLITGGIRQPQHF
CDR3 DNA: TGTGCTAGTGGTTTGATAACAGGGGGCATAAGGCAGCCCCAGCATTTT

J gene: TRBJ2-1
clone size: .
V gene: TRBV6-5
D gene: .
CDR3 protein: CASSRRADSNEQFF
CDR3 DNA: TGTGCCAGCAGTAGACGGGCCGACAGCAATGAGCAGTTCTTC

J gene: TRBJ1-4
clone size: .
V gene: TRBV5-8
D gene: TRBD1
CDR3 protein: CASSSSGTGLFF
CDR3 DNA: TGTGCCAGCAGCTCCTCCGGGACAGGACTGTTTTTT

J gene: TRBJ2-1
clone size: .
V gene: TRBV20-1
D gene: TRBD2
CDR3 protein: CSASGAGAHNEQFF
CDR3 DNA: TGCAGTGCTAGTGGAGCGGGGGCCCACAATGAGCAGTTCTTC

J gene: TRBJ2-5
clone size: .
V gene: TRBV2
D gene: TRBD2
CDR3 protein: CASSEERGEARGGSPETQYF
CDR3 DNA: TGTGCCAGCAGTGAAGAGCGGGGCGAGGCACGGGGGGGCTCCCCGGAGACCCAGTACTTC